This TCR beta chain was documented in a study of OX40 agonist ivuxolimab in advanced cancers. Study-wide background: Participants, about 83% male, averaged about 56 years of age, ranging from roughly 23 to 80. Study-level points and caveats: Still undetermined is the antigen specificity of the expanded peripheral T cells.

Sequencing used immunoSEQ multiplex PCR; TCRdb keeps in-frame clones, though not all of them. The sample consists of about 83,000 clones, 65% to 90% of them appearing once. V gave up 0 bases and J gave up 1 base, with 17 bases separating them. In germline, CDR1 is SGHNT, CDR2 YYREEE (reference sequence). CDR3 length: 19 residues. With regard to this clone: Its antigen is still unknown.

The sample here was CD4+ or CD8+ T cells sorted from blood, taken in a trial of the OX40 agonist ivuxolimab. The gene calls are TRBV5-4 and TRBJ1-6; D is ambiguous. This TCR derives from an adult with an advanced solid tumor such as melanoma, head and neck, liver or kidney cancer. The CDR3 loop reads CASSLETGIRVSYNSPLHF. CDR3 DNA sequence: TGTGCCAGCAGCTTGGAGACGGGTATCCGGGTGTCCTATAATTCACCCCTCCACTTT.